This T cell receptor (beta chain) was found in a study of T cells in localized non-small cell lung cancer. Whole-study findings and limits: Because sequencing included only one region (of the tumor), heterogeneity remains possible. In the blood, greater T cell density corresponded to longer overall survival. Of the tissues analyzed, uninvolved adjacent lung showed maximal T cell clonality, greater than tumor. Researchers found a median around 50 of the top 100 tumor clones in adjacent lung.

The V end lost 8 bases, the J end lost 4 bases, and 13 bases lay between the germline ends. CDR1 and CDR2 (germline): MNHNY, SVGAGI (reference sequence). The CDR3 consists of 13 residues. Sequencing was performed with immunoSEQ multiplex PCR; in TCRdb, only in-frame clones are kept and a portion is missing. The sample carries around 140,000 clones, about 90% recorded once. A remark on this clone: What it binds is not known.

The TCR was taken from a female donor of 60 years or more with stage I lung adenocarcinoma. This chain links TRBV6-6 with TRBJ2-3; possible D gene TRBD1, 6 bases. This specimen was peripheral blood, taken before any cancer treatment. The CDR3 nucleotides read TGTGCCAGCGGGGGCCAGGGCTCAGATACGCAGTATTTT. Translating gives CASGGQGSDTQYF.